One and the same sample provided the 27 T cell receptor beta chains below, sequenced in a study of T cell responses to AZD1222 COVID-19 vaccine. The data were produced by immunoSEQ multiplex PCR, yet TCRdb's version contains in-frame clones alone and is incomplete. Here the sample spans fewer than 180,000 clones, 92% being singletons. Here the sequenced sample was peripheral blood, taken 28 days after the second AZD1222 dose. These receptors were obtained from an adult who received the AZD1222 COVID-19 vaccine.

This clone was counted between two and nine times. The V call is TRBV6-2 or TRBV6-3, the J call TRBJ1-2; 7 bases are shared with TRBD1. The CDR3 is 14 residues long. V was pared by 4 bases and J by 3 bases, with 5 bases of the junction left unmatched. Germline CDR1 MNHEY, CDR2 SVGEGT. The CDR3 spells CASSFRQGDYGYTF. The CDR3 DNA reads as TGTGCCAGCAGTTTCAGACAGGGCGACTATGGCTACACCTTC.

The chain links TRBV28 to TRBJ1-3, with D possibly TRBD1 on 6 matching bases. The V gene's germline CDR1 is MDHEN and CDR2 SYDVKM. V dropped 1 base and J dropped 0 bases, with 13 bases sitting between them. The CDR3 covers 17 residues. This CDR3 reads CASSLYGRGVSGNTIYF. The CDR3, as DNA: TGTGCCAGCAGTTTATACGGCAGGGGCGTCTCTGGAAACACCATATATTTT.

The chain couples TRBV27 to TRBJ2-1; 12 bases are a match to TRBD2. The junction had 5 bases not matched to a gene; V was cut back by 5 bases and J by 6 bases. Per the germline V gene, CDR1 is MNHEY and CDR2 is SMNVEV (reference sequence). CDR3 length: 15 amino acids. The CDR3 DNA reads TGTGCCAGCAGTAAGACTAGCGGGAGTCGCAATGAGCAGTTCTTC. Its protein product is CASSKTSGSRNEQFF.

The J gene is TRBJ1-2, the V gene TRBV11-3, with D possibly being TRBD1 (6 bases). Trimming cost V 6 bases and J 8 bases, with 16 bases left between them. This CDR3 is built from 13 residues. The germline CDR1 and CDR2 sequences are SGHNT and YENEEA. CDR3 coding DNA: TGTGCCAGCAGTCCGGACAGCCGCGGAGGCTACACCTTC. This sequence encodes CASSPDSRGGYTF.

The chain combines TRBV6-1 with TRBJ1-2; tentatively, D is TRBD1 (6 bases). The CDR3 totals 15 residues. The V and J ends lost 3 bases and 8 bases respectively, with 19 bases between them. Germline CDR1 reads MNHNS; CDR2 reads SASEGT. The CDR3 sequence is CASSDRGGPSGGYTF. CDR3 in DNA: TGTGCCAGCAGTGACCGAGGGGGACCTTCTGGGGGCTACACCTTC.

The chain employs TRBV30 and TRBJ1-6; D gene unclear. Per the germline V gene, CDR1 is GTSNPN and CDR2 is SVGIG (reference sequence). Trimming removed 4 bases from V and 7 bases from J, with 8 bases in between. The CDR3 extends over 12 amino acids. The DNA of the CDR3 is TGTGCCTGGAAAAGGCGAAATTCACCCCTCCACTTT. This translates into CAWKRRNSPLHF.

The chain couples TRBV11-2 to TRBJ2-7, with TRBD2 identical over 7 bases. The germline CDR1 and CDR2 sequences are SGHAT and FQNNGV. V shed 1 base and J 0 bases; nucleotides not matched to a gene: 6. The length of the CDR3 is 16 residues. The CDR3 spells CASSLGSSGDSYEQYF. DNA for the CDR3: TGTGCCAGCAGCTTAGGGTCTAGCGGAGACTCCTACGAGCAGTACTTC.

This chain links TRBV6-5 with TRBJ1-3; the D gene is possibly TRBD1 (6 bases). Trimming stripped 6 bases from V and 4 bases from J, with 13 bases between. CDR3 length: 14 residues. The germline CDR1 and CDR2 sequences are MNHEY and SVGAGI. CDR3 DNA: TGTGCCAGCAGAAAACAGGGATCCGGAAACACCATATATTTT. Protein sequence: CASRKQGSGNTIYF.

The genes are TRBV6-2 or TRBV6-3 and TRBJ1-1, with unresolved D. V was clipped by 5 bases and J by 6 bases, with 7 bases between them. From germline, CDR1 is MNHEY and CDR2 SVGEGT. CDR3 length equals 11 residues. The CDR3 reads CASSDGAEAFF. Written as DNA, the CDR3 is TGTGCCAGCAGTGACGGAGCTGAAGCTTTCTTT.

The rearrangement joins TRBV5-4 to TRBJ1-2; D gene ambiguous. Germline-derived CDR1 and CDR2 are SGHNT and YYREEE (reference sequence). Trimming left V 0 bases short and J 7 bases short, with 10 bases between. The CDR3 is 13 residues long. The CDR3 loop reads CASSLGQVAGYTF. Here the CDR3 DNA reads TGTGCCAGCAGCTTGGGCCAGGTGGCTGGCTACACCTTC.

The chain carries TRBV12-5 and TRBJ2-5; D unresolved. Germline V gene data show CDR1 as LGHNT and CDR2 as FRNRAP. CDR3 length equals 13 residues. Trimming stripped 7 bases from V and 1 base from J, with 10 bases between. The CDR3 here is CASARRTQETQYF. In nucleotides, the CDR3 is TGTGCTAGTGCCCGGCGGACCCAAGAGACCCAGTACTTC.

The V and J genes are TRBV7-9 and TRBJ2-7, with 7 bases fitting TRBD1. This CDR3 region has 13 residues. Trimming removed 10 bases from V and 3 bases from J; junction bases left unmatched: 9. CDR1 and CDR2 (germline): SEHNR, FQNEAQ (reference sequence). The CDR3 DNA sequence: TGTGCCACCACCGACAGGGATGGCTACGAGCAGTACTTC. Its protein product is CATTDRDGYEQYF.

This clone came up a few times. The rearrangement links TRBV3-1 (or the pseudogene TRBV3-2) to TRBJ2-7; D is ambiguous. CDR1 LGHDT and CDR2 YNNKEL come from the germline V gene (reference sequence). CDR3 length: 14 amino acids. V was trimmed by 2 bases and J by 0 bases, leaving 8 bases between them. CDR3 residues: CASSQMSLSYEQYF. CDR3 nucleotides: TGTGCCAGCAGCCAAATGAGCCTCTCCTACGAGCAGTACTTC.

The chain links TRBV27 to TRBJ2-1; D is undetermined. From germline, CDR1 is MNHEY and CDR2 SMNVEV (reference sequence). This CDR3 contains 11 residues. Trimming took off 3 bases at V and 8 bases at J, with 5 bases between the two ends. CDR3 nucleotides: TGTGCCAGCAGTTTCGGCTATGAGCAGTTCTTC. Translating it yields CASSFGYEQFF.

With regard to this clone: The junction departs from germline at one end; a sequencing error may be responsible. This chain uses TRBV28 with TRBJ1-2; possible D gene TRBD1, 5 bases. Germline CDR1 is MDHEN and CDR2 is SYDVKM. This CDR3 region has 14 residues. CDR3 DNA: TGTGCTAGCAGTAAATGGGGACGGAACTATGGCTACACCTTC. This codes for CASSKWGRNYGYTF.

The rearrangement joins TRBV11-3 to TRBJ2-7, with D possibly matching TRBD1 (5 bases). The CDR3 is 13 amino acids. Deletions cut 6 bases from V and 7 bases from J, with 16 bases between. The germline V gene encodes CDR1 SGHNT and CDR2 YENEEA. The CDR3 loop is CASSILGHSEQYF. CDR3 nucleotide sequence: TGTGCCAGCAGTATTCTGGGGCACTCTGAGCAGTACTTC.

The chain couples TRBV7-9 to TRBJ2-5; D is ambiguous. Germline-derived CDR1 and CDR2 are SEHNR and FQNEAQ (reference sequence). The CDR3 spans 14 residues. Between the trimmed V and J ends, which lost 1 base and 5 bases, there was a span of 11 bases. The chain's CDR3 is CASSLGFYGETQYF. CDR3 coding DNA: TGTGCCAGCAGCTTAGGGTTTTATGGGGAGACCCAGTACTTC.

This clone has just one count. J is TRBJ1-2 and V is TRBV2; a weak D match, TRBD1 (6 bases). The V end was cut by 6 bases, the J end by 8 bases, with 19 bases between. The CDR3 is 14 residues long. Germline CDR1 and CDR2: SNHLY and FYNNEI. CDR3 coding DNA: TGTGCCAGCAGAGTATCAGGGACAACGACCGGCTACACCTTC. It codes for CASRVSGTTTGYTF.

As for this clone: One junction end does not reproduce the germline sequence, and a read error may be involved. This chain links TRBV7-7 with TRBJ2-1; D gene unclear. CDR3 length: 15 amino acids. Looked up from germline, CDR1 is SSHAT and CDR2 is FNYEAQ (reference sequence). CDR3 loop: CASSPLSGSYNEQFF. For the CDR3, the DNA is TGTGCTAGCAGCCCCCTTTCCGGTTCCTACAATGAGCAGTTCTTC.

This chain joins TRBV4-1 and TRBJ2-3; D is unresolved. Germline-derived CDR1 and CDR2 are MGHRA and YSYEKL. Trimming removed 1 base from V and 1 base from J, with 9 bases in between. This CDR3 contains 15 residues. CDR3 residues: CASSQATFGTDTQYF. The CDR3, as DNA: TGCGCCAGCAGCCAAGCAACTTTTGGCACAGATACGCAGTATTTT.

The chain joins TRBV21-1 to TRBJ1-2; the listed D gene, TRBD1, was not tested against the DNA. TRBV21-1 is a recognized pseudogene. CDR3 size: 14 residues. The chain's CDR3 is CASRTTGIDYGYTF. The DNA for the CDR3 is TGTGCCAGCAGGACGACAGGGATTGACTATGGCTACACCTTC.

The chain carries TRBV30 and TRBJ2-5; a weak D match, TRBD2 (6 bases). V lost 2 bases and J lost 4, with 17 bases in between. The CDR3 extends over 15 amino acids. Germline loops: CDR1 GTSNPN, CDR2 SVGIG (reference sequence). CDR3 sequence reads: CAWSLLRGVTETQYF. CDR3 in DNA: TGTGCCTGGAGTTTATTGCGCGGGGTCACAGAGACCCAGTACTTC.

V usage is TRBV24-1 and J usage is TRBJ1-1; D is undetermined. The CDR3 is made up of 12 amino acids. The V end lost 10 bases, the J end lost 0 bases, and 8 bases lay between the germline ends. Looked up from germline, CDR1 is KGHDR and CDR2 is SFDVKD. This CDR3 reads CATDTMNTEAFF. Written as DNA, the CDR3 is TGTGCCACTGACACGATGAACACTGAAGCTTTCTTT.

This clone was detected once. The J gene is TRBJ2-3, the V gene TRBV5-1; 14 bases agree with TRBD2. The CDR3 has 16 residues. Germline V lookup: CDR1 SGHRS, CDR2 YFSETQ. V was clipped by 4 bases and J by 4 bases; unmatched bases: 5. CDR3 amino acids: CASSDGTSGRADTQYF. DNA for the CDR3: TGCGCCAGCAGCGATGGGACTAGCGGGAGAGCAGATACGCAGTATTTT.

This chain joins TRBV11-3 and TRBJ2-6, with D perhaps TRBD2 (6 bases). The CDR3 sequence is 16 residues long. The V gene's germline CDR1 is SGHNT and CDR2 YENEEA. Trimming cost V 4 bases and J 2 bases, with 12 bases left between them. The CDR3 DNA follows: TGTGCCAGCAGCTCTCGGGGGAGCCCTGGGGCCAACGTCCTGACTTTC. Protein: CASSSRGSPGANVLTF. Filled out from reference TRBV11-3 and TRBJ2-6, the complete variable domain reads EAGVVQSPRYKIIEKKQPVAFWCNPISGHNTLYWYLQNLGQGPELLIRYENEEAVDDSQLPKDRFSAERLKGVDSTLKIQPAELGDSAVYLCASSSRGSPGANVLTFGAGSRLTVL.

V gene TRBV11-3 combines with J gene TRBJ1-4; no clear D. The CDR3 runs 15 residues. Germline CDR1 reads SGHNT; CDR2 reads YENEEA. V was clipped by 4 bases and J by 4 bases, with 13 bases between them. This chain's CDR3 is CASSYEFGRNEKLFF. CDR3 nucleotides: TGTGCCAGCAGCTACGAGTTCGGGCGTAATGAAAAACTGTTTTTT. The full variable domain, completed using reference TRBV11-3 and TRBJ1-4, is EAGVVQSPRYKIIEKKQPVAFWCNPISGHNTLYWYLQNLGQGPELLIRYENEEAVDDSQLPKDRFSAERLKGVDSTLKIQPAELGDSAVYLCASSYEFGRNEKLFFGSGTQLSVL.

CDR3 in amino acids: CASSDRGGNNSPLHF. The CDR3 DNA reads as TGTGCCAGCAGCGACAGGGGAGGGAATAATTCACCCCTCCACTTT. The chain links TRBV2 to TRBJ1-6; TRBD1 matches at 8 bases. The germline gives CDR1 SNHLY, CDR2 FYNNEI. The CDR3 runs 15 residues. The junction had 6 bases not matched to a gene; V was cut back by 6 bases and J by 5 bases.